This entry lists 24 T cell receptor beta chains sequenced from one sample in a study of shared clonotypes between healthy human individuals. Measured with immunoSEQ multiplex PCR; TCRdb has only the in-frame clones, and not every one. The sample yields over a million clones, roughly 96% seen once. Sequenced: naive CD4+ T cells sorted from blood. Subset described: CD45RA+ positively selected. The receptors shown here come from a young man in good health.

The J gene is TRBJ2-2, the V gene TRBV10-3, with 9 bases identical to TRBD2. Trimming at V came to 6 bases and at J to 0 bases, leaving 5 bases not matched to a gene. The CDR3 runs 16 residues. The germline V gene has CDR1 ENHRY and CDR2 SYGVKD. The CDR3 sequence is CAISWGLATNTGELFF. CDR3 DNA: TGTGCCATCAGCTGGGGACTAGCAACGAACACCGGGGAGCTGTTTTTT.

V and J are TRBV19 and TRBJ1-1; TRBD1 aligns across 11 bases. J was trimmed by 0 bases and V by 6 bases; bases with no gene match: 6. The germline V gene encodes CDR1 LNHDA and CDR2 SQIVND (reference sequence). The CDR3 contains 16 residues. The CDR3 loop is CASSTGTGGLNTEAFF. The CDR3 DNA reads TGTGCCAGTAGCACCGGGACAGGGGGACTGAACACTGAAGCTTTCTTT.

The V call is TRBV19, the J call TRBJ2-7; 8 nucleotides agree with TRBD1. CDR3 length equals 13 residues. CDR1 and CDR2 (germline): LNHDA, SQIVND (reference sequence). The junction had 6 bases not matched to a gene; V was cut back by 8 bases and J by 3 bases. The CDR3 sequence is CASAGTGIYEQYF. DNA for the CDR3: TGTGCCAGTGCCGGGACAGGTATCTACGAGCAGTACTTC. The whole variable domain, filled in from reference TRBV19 and TRBJ2-7, reads DGGITQSPKYLFRKEGQNVTLSCEQNLNHDAMYWYRQDPGQGLRLIYYSQIVNDFQKGDIAEGYSVSREKKESFPLTVTSAQKNPTAFYLCASAGTGIYEQYFGPGTRLTVT.

The chain uses TRBV10-3 and TRBJ2-3; D remains unclear. The CDR3 consists of 18 residues. V lost 2 bases, J lost 4 bases, and 22 bases lay in between. CDR1 is ENHRY, CDR2 SYGVKD, per germline. CDR3 region: CAISEPRTVAAEADTQYF. CDR3 nucleotides: TGTGCCATCAGTGAGCCTAGGACGGTTGCGGCTGAGGCAGATACGCAGTATTTT.

The chain is built from TRBV6-1 and TRBJ1-1; D unresolved. V dropped 1 base and J dropped 5 bases, with 8 bases sitting between them. The CDR3 is 13 amino acids. CDR1 is MNHNS and CDR2 is SASEGT in the germline V gene. The CDR3 loop is CASSEGPRTEAFF. In DNA form, the CDR3 reads TGTGCCAGCAGTGAAGGTCCACGGACTGAAGCTTTCTTT.

V and J are TRBV6-6 and TRBJ2-5; 10 bases map to TRBD2. The CDR3 consists of 16 residues. V lost 4 bases to trimming and J lost 2 bases; unmatched junction nucleotides: 7. The germline CDR1 and CDR2 sequences are MNHNY and SVGAGI (reference sequence). CDR3 sequence (DNA): TGTGCCAGCAGTTGGAGTTCTAGCGGGGGACAAGAGACCCAGTACTTC. Translating gives CASSWSSSGGQETQYF.

CDR3 DNA sequence: TGTGCCAGCAGCTTAATAACCTCATACAATGAGCAGTTCTTC. Protein: CASSLITSYNEQFF. This chain connects TRBV7-9 to TRBJ2-1; no clear D. Trimming cost V 2 bases and J 4 bases, with 9 bases left between them. CDR1 and CDR2 (germline): SEHNR, FQNEAQ (reference sequence). The CDR3 is 14 amino acids.

The V call is TRBV27, the J call TRBJ2-2; D is uncertain. V shed 1 base and J shed 6 bases, with 9 bases lying between them. The CDR3 has 14 amino acids. Germline CDR1 and CDR2: MNHEY and SMNVEV (reference sequence). The CDR3 DNA follows: TGTGCCAGCAGTTTATACCGGTGGTCCGGGGAGCTGTTTTTT. It encodes CASSLYRWSGELFF.

V is TRBV6-1 and J is TRBJ2-5, with no clear D. Germline V gene lookup returns CDR1 MNHNS and CDR2 SASEGT. The CDR3 covers 14 residues. V lost 1 base, J lost 4 bases, and 10 bases lay in between. DNA of the CDR3: TGTGCCAGCAGTGAAGACCGCGTCCTAGAGACCCAGTACTTC. It specifies CASSEDRVLETQYF.

The chain has TRBV28 and TRBJ1-2; no clear D. CDR1 MDHEN and CDR2 SYDVKM come from the germline V gene. Between the trimmed V and J ends, which lost 6 bases and 8 bases, there was a span of 16 bases. There are 13 residues in the CDR3. Here the CDR3 DNA reads TGTGCCAGCAGAGATTTGGCCCTAGAGGGCTACACCTTC. It codes for CASRDLALEGYTF.

The chain couples TRBV5-4 to TRBJ2-3, with D possibly matching TRBD1 (6 bases). V lost 4 bases and J 2 bases, leaving 17 bases between the germline ends. The CDR3 is 16 amino acids. CDR1 SGHNT and CDR2 YYREEE come from the germline V gene (reference sequence). The CDR3 reads CASSPPGQRATDTQYF. CDR3 DNA: TGTGCCAGCAGCCCCCCCGGACAGAGGGCCACAGATACGCAGTATTTT.

The chain combines TRBV7-9 with TRBJ1-5; TRBD1 is a possible D gene (6 bases). The CDR3 covers 15 residues. Trimming stripped 0 bases from V and 6 bases from J, with 12 bases between. Germline CDR1 reads SEHNR; CDR2 reads FQNEAQ (reference sequence). The CDR3 DNA reads TGTGCCAGCAGCTTAGCAACAGGGATTCGTCAGCCCCAGCATTTT. This translates into CASSLATGIRQPQHF.

V is TRBV7-8 and J is TRBJ1-5; TRBD1 agrees at 12 bases. The V and J ends lost 5 bases and 7 bases, in that order; junction bases with no gene match: 9. Germline V CDR1 and CDR2: SGHVS, FQNEAQ. This CDR3 contains 16 residues. The DNA of the CDR3 is TGTGCCAGCAGCCCCCGGGACAGGGGGCAACGACAGCCCCAGCATTTT. This codes for CASSPRDRGQRQPQHF.

In regard to this clone: Other DNA variants within this sample encode the same CDR3. The chain is built from TRBV5-1 and TRBJ2-5; D is uncertain. Trimming pared 0 bases from V and 1 base from J, leaving 7 bases between. Germline V gene lookup returns CDR1 SGHRS and CDR2 YFSETQ. The CDR3 spans 14 residues. CDR3 nucleotides: TGCGCCAGCAGCTTGGCGGCCAGCCAAGAGACCCAGTACTTC. Translation: CASSLAASQETQYF.

The chain joins TRBV5-4 to TRBJ2-1; 11 positions match TRBD2. Germline CDR1 is SGHNT and CDR2 is YYREEE (reference sequence). The ends lost 3 bases at V and 5 bases at J; junction bases unmatched: 4. This CDR3 is built from 15 residues. The CDR3: CASSSPGLADNEQFF. CDR3 in DNA: TGTGCCAGCAGCTCCCCGGGACTAGCGGACAATGAGCAGTTCTTC.

Only one count was recorded for this clone. Other DNA sequences within the sample encode an identical CDR3. The chain has TRBV20-1 and TRBJ1-2; D is unclear. The CDR3 is 10 residues long. The germline CDR1 and CDR2 sequences are DFQATT and SNEGSKA (reference sequence). Trimming left V 3 bases short and J 1 base short, with 0 bases between. CDR3 sequence (DNA): TGCAGTGCTAGTAACTATGGCTACACCTTC. Its protein product is CSASNYGYTF.

CDR3 bases: TGTGCCAGCAGCGCGAATCGGGACAGGGGGCCCAAATACAATGAGCAGTTCTTC. The encoded protein is CASSANRDRGPKYNEQFF. This sequence joins TRBV9 and TRBJ2-1, with 12 nucleotides matching TRBD1. CDR1 and CDR2 from the germline V gene are SGDLS and YYNGEE. The J segment lost 4 bases and the V segment lost 3 bases, leaving 11 bases of the junction unmatched. The CDR3 has 18 residues.

This rearrangement joins TRBV5-1 to TRBJ1-2, with a possible D match to TRBD1 (5 bases). V was pared by 0 bases and J by 3 bases, with 9 bases between. CDR1 is SGHRS and CDR2 is YFSETQ in the germline V gene. The length of the CDR3 is 14 residues. This CDR3 reads CASSLARADYGYTF. CDR3 sequence (DNA): TGCGCCAGCAGCTTGGCCAGGGCGGACTATGGCTACACCTTC.

V is TRBV27 and J is TRBJ2-5, with a weak D call TRBD1 (6 bases). From germline, CDR1 is MNHEY and CDR2 SMNVEV (reference sequence). Trimming cost V 2 bases and J 5 bases, with 15 bases left between them. The length of the CDR3 is 15 residues. CDR3 amino acids: CASSLLSGAWETQYF. For the CDR3, the DNA is TGTGCCAGCAGTTTACTTTCAGGGGCGTGGGAGACCCAGTACTTC.

The gene calls are TRBV28 and TRBJ1-5; D ambiguous. Looked up from germline, CDR1 is MDHEN and CDR2 is SYDVKM. Trimming removed 3 bases from V and 3 bases from J, with 9 bases in between. The length of the CDR3 is 14 residues. The CDR3 coding sequence is TGTGCCAGCAGTTTTTGGGTTCCCAATCAGCCCCAGCATTTT. Its translation: CASSFWVPNQPQHF.

V is TRBV7-6 and J is TRBJ2-7; maybe TRBD2 (6 bases). Germline CDR1 reads SGHVS; CDR2 reads FNYEAQ. The CDR3 covers 13 residues. V was cut by 9 bases and J by 3 bases, with 15 bases left in between. The DNA of the CDR3 is TGTGCCAGTCGCCTAGCGCCCCTCTACGAGCAGTACTTC. This sequence encodes CASRLAPLYEQYF.

A note on this clone: At one boundary the junction diverges from the germline segment, which might be a read error. The chain links TRBV7-7 to TRBJ2-5, with 11 bases that match TRBD2. This CDR3 has 14 amino acids. Germline V CDR1 and CDR2: SSHAT, FNYEAQ (reference sequence). CDR3 DNA: TGTGCTAGCAGCCAGGGACTAGCGGTGGAGACCCAGTACTTC. This translates into CASSQGLAVETQYF.

The gene calls are TRBV28 and TRBJ1-2, with a weak D call TRBD1 (5 bases). CDR3 size: 13 residues. CDR1 is MDHEN and CDR2 is SYDVKM in the germline V gene. The V end lost 5 bases, the J end lost 0 bases, and 7 bases lay between the germline ends. The CDR3 loop is CASSMTANYGYTF. The DNA of the CDR3 is TGTGCCAGCAGTATGACAGCTAACTATGGCTACACCTTC.

The rearrangement links TRBV5-1 to TRBJ2-1, with TRBD2 matching 8 bases. Trimming at V came to 2 bases and at J to 5 bases, leaving 3 bases not matched to a gene. The germline V gene encodes CDR1 SGHRS and CDR2 YFSETQ. The CDR3 runs 14 residues. The chain's CDR3 is CASSLGAGDNEQFF. The CDR3 DNA reads TGCGCCAGCAGCTTAGGAGCGGGGGACAATGAGCAGTTCTTC.